This T cell receptor (beta chain) is drawn from a study of blood T cell repertoires in COVID-19. Study background: Samples of COVID-19 (acute and convalescent) were obtained from the United States, Italy and Spain. In each case, the material was cDNA or gDNA derived from T cells, B-cell-depleted T cells, or PBMCs.

The ends lost 1 base at V and 2 bases at J; junction bases unmatched: 5. The CDR3 totals 15 residues. Germline-derived CDR1 and CDR2 are LGHNA and YSLEER. As processed by the authors: The authors estimated nucleated cell counts from reference gene primer amplification. Assay used: immunoSEQ multiplex PCR; TCRdb lists only in-frame clones, some missing. The V and J calls and clone size come from that table; D and trimming were worked out from the DNA. The sample records 200,000 to 250,000 clones, roughly nine tenths being singletons. Material for sequencing was peripheral blood. The TCR originated in a man between 65 and 85 years old with acute or convalescent COVID-19. The rearrangement links TRBV4-3 to TRBJ2-7, with 7 bases that match TRBD1. The CDR3 DNA reads as TGCGCCAGCAGCCAAGCTGCCAGGGGGACCTACGAGCAGTACTTC. This translates into CASSQAARGTYEQYF.